The 3 T cell receptor beta chains below were found in one sample sequenced in a study of T cell changes during pregnancy in multiple sclerosis. Only in-frame clones appear in the TCRdb table, and some are missing; sequencing was by immunoSEQ multiplex PCR. Of some 63,000 clones listed, 91% were seen once; the top ten hold about 0.88%. The input for sequencing was peripheral blood, taken before pregnancy. The receptors derive from a female donor with multiple sclerosis, enrolled in a pregnancy study.

V is TRBV4-2 and J is TRBJ2-1; 8 positions agree with TRBD2. The CDR3 has 19 amino acids. With 0 bases clipped from V and 5 bases from J, the junction kept 15 bases outside the gene matches. The germline V gene encodes CDR1 LGHNA and CDR2 YNFKEQ. The CDR3 protein is CASSQDKSGGSKPHNEQFF. In DNA, the CDR3 is TGTGCCAGCAGCCAAGATAAGAGCGGGGGCTCTAAGCCCCACAATGAGCAGTTCTTC.

The rearrangement uses TRBV11-2 and TRBJ2-3; the D is unclear. Trimming took 0 bases from V and 7 from J, leaving 5 bases between them. CDR1 and CDR2 from the germline V gene are SGHAT and FQNNGV. CDR3 size: 12 residues. The CDR3 region is CASSLDQYTQYF. CDR3 nucleotides: TGTGCCAGCAGCTTAGATCAGTATACGCAGTATTTT.

J is TRBJ1-1 and V is TRBV19; 9 bases agree with TRBD1. Per germline, CDR1 LNHDA and CDR2 SQIVND (reference sequence). The CDR3 sequence is 14 residues long. V lost 6 bases, J lost 1 base, and 3 bases stayed unmatched. The CDR3 DNA reads as TGTGCCAGTAGAGAGACAGGGGGGAACACTGAAGCTTTCTTT. It is translated as CASRETGGNTEAFF. Based on the CDR3 plus reference TRBV19 and TRBJ1-1, the full variable domain is DGGITQSPKYLFRKEGQNVTLSCEQNLNHDAMYWYRQDPGQGLRLIYYSQIVNDFQKGDIAEGYSVSREKKESFPLTVTSAQKNPTAFYLCASRETGGNTEAFFGQGTRLTVV.